These T cell receptor beta chains were read from a single sample in a study of T cell responses to AZD1222 COVID-19 vaccine. Only in-frame clones appear in the TCRdb table, and some are missing; sequencing was by immunoSEQ multiplex PCR. The top ten hold 4.5% of the sample, which has 90,000 to 100,000 clones, roughly 85% seen once. Specimen: peripheral blood, collected 28 days after the second AZD1222 dose. The receptor source for this set is an adult who received the AZD1222 COVID-19 vaccine. Each CDR3 is given with its conserved first and last residue. The D gene is left open where the match is weak. A row's size may be missing; if present it is once, few, many or a size class.

J: TRBJ1-3; size: NA; V: TRBV28; D: NA; DNA: TGTGCCAGCAGTCCCCCGGGGGGGTCTGGAAACACCATATATTTT; CDR3: CASSPPGGSGNTIYF
J: TRBJ2-1; size: NA; V: TRBV7-2; D: TRBD2; DNA: TGTGCCAGCAGCTTAAGGGGTAGCGGGTTAACCCAGTTCTTC; CDR3: CASSLRGSGLTQFF
J: TRBJ1-2; size: NA; V: TRBV25-1; D: TRBD1; DNA: TGTGCCAGCAGTAGATCGGGACAGAGCTATGGCTACACCTTC; CDR3: CASSRSGQSYGYTF
J: TRBJ1-4; size: few; V: TRBV24-1; D: NA; DNA: TGTGCCACCAGTACAGGGTTGGAAGGCTACGAAAAACTGTTTTTT; CDR3: CATSTGLEGYEKLFF
J: TRBJ1-1; size: NA; V: TRBV13; D: NA; DNA: TGTGCCAGCAGCTTAGGGCCTAAGGAAGCTTTCTTT; CDR3: CASSLGPKEAFF
J: TRBJ2-7; size: NA; V: TRBV21-1; D: NA; DNA: TGTGCCAGCAGCGCCCAAGAGGGACGGATCACCTATTCTCTTGGGGCAGACTACGAGCAGTACTTC; CDR3: CASSAQEGRITYSLGADYEQYF
J: TRBJ2-2; size: few; V: TRBV3-1/TRBV3-2; D: TRBD2; DNA: TGTGCCAGCAGGCGGAGCGGGGCCGGGGAGCTGTTTTTT; CDR3: CASRRSGAGELFF
J: TRBJ2-1; size: NA; V: TRBV4-3; D: NA; DNA: TGCGCCAGCAGCCATGCGGAGGAGTTTGAGCAGTTCTTC; CDR3: CASSHAEEFEQFF
J: TRBJ1-5; size: NA; V: TRBV6-1; D: TRBD1; DNA: TGTGCCAGCAGTGAAGCGTCAGGGGGCGTTCAGCCCCAGCATTTT; CDR3: CASSEASGGVQPQHF
J: TRBJ2-2; size: once; V: TRBV7-2; D: NA; DNA: TGTGCCAGCAGTCGGCAGGGGTCCGGGGAGCTGTTTTTT; CDR3: CASSRQGSGELFF
J: TRBJ2-2; size: NA; V: TRBV24-1; D: TRBD1; DNA: TGTGCCACCAGTGACGCTGACAGGGGCAACACCGGGGAGCTGTTTTTT; CDR3: CATSDADRGNTGELFF
J: TRBJ1-2; size: NA; V: TRBV12-3/TRBV12-4; D: NA; DNA: TGTGCCAGCAGTTTAGGGGAAACCATAGGCTACACCTTC; CDR3: CASSLGETIGYTF
J: TRBJ1-1; size: NA; V: TRBV7-2; D: TRBD1; DNA: TGTGCCAGCAGCTCCCACAGGGGAACTGAAGCTTTCTTT; CDR3: CASSSHRGTEAFF
J: TRBJ2-6; size: NA; V: TRBV5-1; D: NA; DNA: TGCGCCAGCAGCTTTTTGCCCCAGGGCTCTGGGGCCAACGTCCTGACTTTC; CDR3: CASSFLPQGSGANVLTF
J: TRBJ2-7; size: NA; V: TRBV14; D: NA; DNA: TGTGCCAGCAGCCAAGTGTTCGGGGTCTACGAGCAGTACTTC; CDR3: CASSQVFGVYEQYF
J: TRBJ1-2; size: NA; V: TRBV9; D: NA; DNA: TGTGCCAGCAGCGTAGCCAGGGATGGGGGTAACTATGGCTACACCTTC; CDR3: CASSVARDGGNYGYTF
J: TRBJ2-5; size: NA; V: TRBV15; D: NA; DNA: TGTGCCACCAGCAGGGGACACCCCCAAGAGACCCAGTACTTC; CDR3: CATSRGHPQETQYF
J: TRBJ2-7; size: few; V: TRBV29-1; D: TRBD2; DNA: TGCAGCGTTGAAGATACTAGCGGAACCTACGAGCAGTACTTC; CDR3: CSVEDTSGTYEQYF
J: TRBJ1-2; size: NA; V: TRBV20-1; D: NA; DNA: TGCAGTGCTAGTCAGGCTAACTATGGCTACACCTTC; CDR3: CSASQANYGYTF
J: TRBJ2-5; size: NA; V: TRBV7-3; D: TRBD1; DNA: TGTGCCAGCTCGACCGGACAGGGGGTGGGAGAGACCCAGTACTTC; CDR3: CASSTGQGVGETQYF
J: TRBJ2-7; size: NA; V: TRBV9; D: NA; DNA: TGTGCCAGCAGCGTAGGATGGCAGGAACCCAGGAACGAGCAGTACTTC; CDR3: CASSVGWQEPRNEQYF
J: TRBJ1-4; size: few; V: TRBV6-2/TRBV6-3; D: NA; DNA: TGTGCCAGCAGTTACCACTCTGAAGTTGGCACCGGTGAAAAACTGTTTTTT; CDR3: CASSYHSEVGTGEKLFF
J: TRBJ2-5; size: NA; V: TRBV6-5; D: TRBD2; DNA: TGTGCCAGCAGGGCGGGAGAATGGAAGACCCAGTACTTC; CDR3: CASRAGEWKTQYF
J: TRBJ2-1; size: NA; V: TRBV28; D: TRBD2; DNA: TGTGCCAGCAGGGCGGTACTAGCGGGAGATGATGAGCAGTTCTTC; CDR3: CASRAVLAGDDEQFF
J: TRBJ2-3; size: NA; V: TRBV7-9; D: NA; DNA: TGTGCCAGCACCCAAAAGGATACGCAGTATTTT; CDR3: CASTQKDTQYF
J: TRBJ2-7; size: NA; V: TRBV2; D: NA; DNA: TGTGCCAGCCGACCCGACTCGGGTCGTAGCGAGCAGTACTTC; CDR3: CASRPDSGRSEQYF
J: TRBJ1-5; size: NA; V: TRBV3-1/TRBV3-2; D: NA; DNA: TGTGCCAGCAGCCATAGGGGCAATCAGCCCCAGCATTTT; CDR3: CASSHRGNQPQHF
J: TRBJ2-1; size: NA; V: TRBV28; D: TRBD2; DNA: TGTGCCAGCAGTTCACCCCCGCGGGAGGGCCAGAATGAGCAGTTCTTC; CDR3: CASSSPPREGQNEQFF
J: TRBJ2-7; size: NA; V: TRBV5-1; D: NA; DNA: TGCGCCAGCAGCACCGGGACTTTGGGCGCAGTGAGGTACTTC; CDR3: CASSTGTLGAVRYF
J: TRBJ1-1; size: NA; V: TRBV30; D: NA; DNA: TGTGCCTGGAATAACCCGGGGGATGGTGACACTGAAGCTTTCTTT; CDR3: CAWNNPGDGDTEAFF
J: TRBJ2-5; size: NA; V: TRBV7-2; D: NA; DNA: TGTGCCAGCAGCTTCCAGTCCCGGATAGGGGAGACCCAGTACTTC; CDR3: CASSFQSRIGETQYF
J: TRBJ1-5; size: NA; V: TRBV16; D: NA; DNA: TGTGCCAGCAGCCACATAGAACAGGGTTTAGGCAATCAGCCCCAGCATTTT; CDR3: CASSHIEQGLGNQPQHF
J: TRBJ2-5; size: NA; V: TRBV7-6; D: NA; DNA: TGTGCCAGCAGCTCAGGGACCTTCCAAGAGACCCAGTACTTC; CDR3: CASSSGTFQETQYF
J: TRBJ2-5; size: NA; V: TRBV7-9; D: NA; DNA: TGTGCCAGCAGCTTAGCGGGGGGCCCCCAGAAGACCCAGTACTTC; CDR3: CASSLAGGPQKTQYF
J: TRBJ2-1; size: NA; V: TRBV15; D: NA; DNA: TGTGCCACCAGCAGAGATTTCGTGGCTAATGAGCAGTTCTTC; CDR3: CATSRDFVANEQFF
J: TRBJ1-1; size: NA; V: TRBV6-5; D: NA; DNA: TGTGCCAGCACCCCCTCAAGGGGGAACACTGAAGCTTTCTTT; CDR3: CASTPSRGNTEAFF